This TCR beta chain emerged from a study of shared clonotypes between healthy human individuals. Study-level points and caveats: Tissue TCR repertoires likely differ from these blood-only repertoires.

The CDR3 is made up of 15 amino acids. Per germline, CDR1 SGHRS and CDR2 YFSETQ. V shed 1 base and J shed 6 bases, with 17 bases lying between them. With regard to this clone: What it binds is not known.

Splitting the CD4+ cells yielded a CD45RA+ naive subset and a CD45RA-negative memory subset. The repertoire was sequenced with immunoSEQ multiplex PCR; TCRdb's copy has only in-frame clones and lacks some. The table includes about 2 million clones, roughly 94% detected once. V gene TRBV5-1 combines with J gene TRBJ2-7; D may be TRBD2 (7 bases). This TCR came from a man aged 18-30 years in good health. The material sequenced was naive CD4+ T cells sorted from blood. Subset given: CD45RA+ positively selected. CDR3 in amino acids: CASSLPREGGSEQYF. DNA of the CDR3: TGCGCCAGCAGCTTGCCCCGCGAGGGGGGGTCCGAGCAGTACTTC.